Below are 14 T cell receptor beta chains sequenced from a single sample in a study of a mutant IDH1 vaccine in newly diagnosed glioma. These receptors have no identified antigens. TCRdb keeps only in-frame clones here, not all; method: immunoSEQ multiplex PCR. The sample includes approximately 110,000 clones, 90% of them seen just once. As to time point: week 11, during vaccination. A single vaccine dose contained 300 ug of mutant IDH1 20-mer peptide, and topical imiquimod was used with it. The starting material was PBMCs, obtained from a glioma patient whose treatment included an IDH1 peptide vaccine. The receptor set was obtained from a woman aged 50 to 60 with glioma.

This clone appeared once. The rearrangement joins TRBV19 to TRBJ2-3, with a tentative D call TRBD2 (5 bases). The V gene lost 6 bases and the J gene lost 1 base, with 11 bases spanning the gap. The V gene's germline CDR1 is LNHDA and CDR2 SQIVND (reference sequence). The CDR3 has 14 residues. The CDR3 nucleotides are TGTGCCAGTAGGTTTGCGGGCGGCACAGATACGCAGTATTTT. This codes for CASRFAGGTDTQYF. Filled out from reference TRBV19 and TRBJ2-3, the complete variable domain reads DGGITQSPKYLFRKEGQNVTLSCEQNLNHDAMYWYRQDPGQGLRLIYYSQIVNDFQKGDIAEGYSVSREKKESFPLTVTSAQKNPTAFYLCASRFAGGTDTQYFGPGTRLTVL.

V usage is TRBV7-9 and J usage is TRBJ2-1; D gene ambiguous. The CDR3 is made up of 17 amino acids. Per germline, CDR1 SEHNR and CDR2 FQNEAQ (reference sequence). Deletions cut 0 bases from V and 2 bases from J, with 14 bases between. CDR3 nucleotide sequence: TGTGCCAGCAGCTTAGCCGTCTCCTTGGGTGCCTACAATGAGCAGTTCTTC. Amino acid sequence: CASSLAVSLGAYNEQFF.

CDR3 sequence reads: CASSLYRSSYEQYF. CDR3 coding DNA: TGTGCCAGCAGTTTATACAGGAGCTCCTACGAGCAGTACTTC. The chain recombines TRBV28 with TRBJ2-7; TRBD1 might be the D (5 bases). CDR3 length: 14 amino acids. V lost 1 base and J lost 0, with 7 bases in between. Germline V gene lookup returns CDR1 MDHEN and CDR2 SYDVKM.

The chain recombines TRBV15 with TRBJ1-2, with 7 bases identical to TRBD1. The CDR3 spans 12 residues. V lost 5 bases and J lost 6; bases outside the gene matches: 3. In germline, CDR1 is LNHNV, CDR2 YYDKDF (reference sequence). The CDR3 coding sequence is TGTGCCACCAGCCGGGACAGCAATGGCTACACCTTC. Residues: CATSRDSNGYTF. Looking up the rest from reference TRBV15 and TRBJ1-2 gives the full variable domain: DAMVIQNPRYQVTQFGKPVTLSCSQTLNHNVMYWYQQKSSQAPKLLFHYYDKDFNNEADTPDNFQSRRPNTSFCFLDIRSPGLGDTAMYLCATSRDSNGYTFGSGTRLTVV.

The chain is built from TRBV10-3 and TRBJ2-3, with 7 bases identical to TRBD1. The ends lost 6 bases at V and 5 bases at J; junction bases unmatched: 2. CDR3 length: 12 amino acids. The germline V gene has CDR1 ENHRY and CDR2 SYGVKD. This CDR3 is CAISDRVDTQYF. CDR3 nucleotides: TGTGCCATCAGCGACAGGGTAGATACGCAGTATTTT.

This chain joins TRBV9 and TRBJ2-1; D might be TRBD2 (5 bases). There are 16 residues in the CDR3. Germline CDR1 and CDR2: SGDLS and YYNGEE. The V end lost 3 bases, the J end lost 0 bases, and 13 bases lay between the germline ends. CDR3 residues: CASSGTSSPSYNEQFF. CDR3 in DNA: TGTGCCAGCAGCGGGACTTCCTCCCCCTCCTACAATGAGCAGTTCTTC. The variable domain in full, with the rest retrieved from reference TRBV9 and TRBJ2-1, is DSGVTQTPKHLITATGQRVTLRCSPRSGDLSVYWYQQSLDQGLQFLIQYYNGEERAKGNILERFSAQQFPDLHSELNLSSLELGDSALYFCASSGTSSPSYNEQFFGPGTRLTVL.

The CDR3 DNA reads as TGTGCCAGCAGCTTGCTAACAGGGGGCGCGTGGGGCTACACCTTC. This encodes CASSLLTGGAWGYTF. The chain carries TRBV2 and TRBJ1-2; TRBD1 matches 9 bases. The CDR3 contains 15 residues. V was pared by 6 bases and J by 8 bases, with 13 bases of the junction left unmatched. Looked up from germline, CDR1 is SNHLY and CDR2 is FYNNEI.

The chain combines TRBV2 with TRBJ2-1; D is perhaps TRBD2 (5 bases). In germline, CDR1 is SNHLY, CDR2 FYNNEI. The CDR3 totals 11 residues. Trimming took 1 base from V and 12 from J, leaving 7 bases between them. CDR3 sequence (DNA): TGTGCCAGCAGTGAAGTGGCGGGGCAGTTCTTC. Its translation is CASSEVAGQFF.

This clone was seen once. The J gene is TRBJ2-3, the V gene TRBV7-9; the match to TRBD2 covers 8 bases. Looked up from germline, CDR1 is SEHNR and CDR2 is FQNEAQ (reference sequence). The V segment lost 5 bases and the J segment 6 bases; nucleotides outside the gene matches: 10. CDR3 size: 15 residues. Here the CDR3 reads CASSPDGGGFDTQYF. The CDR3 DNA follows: TGTGCCAGCAGCCCCGACGGGGGGGGTTTTGATACGCAGTATTTT.

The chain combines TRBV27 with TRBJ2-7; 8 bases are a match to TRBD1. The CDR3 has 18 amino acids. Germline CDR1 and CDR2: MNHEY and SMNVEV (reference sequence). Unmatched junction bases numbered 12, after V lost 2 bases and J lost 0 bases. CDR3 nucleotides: TGTGCCAGCAGTTTAATCGGACAGGGCTTATCCCTCTCCTACGAGCAGTACTTC. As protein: CASSLIGQGLSLSYEQYF.

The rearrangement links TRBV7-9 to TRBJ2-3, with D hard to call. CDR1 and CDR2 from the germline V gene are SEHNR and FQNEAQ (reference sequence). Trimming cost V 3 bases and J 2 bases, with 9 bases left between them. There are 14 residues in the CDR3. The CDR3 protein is CASSFPIDTDTQYF. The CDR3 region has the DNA TGTGCCAGCAGCTTCCCAATTGACACAGATACGCAGTATTTT.

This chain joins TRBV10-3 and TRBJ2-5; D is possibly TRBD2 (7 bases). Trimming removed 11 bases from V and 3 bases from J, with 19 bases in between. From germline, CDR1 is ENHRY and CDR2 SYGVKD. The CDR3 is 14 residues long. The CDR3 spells CASRRGGGEETQYF. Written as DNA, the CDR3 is TGTGCCTCAAGAAGAGGGGGAGGGGAAGAGACCCAGTACTTC.

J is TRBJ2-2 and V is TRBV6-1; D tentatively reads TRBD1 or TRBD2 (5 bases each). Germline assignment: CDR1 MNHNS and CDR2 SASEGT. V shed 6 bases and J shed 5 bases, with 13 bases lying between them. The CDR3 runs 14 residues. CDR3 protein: CASRDARGTGELFF. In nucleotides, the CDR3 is TGTGCCAGCAGAGACGCGAGGGGAACCGGGGAGCTGTTTTTT.

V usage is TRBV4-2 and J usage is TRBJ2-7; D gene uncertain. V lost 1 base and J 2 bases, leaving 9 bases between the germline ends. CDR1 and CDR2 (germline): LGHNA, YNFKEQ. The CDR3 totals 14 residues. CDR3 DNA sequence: TGTGCCAGCAGCCAAGTGAGCTCGACCTACGAGCAGTACTTC. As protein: CASSQVSSTYEQYF.